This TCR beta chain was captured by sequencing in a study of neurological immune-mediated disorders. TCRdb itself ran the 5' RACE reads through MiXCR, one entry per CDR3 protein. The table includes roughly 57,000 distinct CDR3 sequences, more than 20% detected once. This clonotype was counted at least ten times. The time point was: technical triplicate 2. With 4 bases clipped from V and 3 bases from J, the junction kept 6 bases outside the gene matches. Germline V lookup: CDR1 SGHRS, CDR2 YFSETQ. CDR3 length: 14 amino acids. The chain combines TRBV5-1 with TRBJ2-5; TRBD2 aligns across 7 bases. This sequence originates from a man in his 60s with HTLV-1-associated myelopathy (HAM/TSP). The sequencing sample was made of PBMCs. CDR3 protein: CASSPGGAKETQYF. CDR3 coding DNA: TGCGCCAGCAGCCCGGGGGGAGCTAAAGAGACCCAGTACTTC.